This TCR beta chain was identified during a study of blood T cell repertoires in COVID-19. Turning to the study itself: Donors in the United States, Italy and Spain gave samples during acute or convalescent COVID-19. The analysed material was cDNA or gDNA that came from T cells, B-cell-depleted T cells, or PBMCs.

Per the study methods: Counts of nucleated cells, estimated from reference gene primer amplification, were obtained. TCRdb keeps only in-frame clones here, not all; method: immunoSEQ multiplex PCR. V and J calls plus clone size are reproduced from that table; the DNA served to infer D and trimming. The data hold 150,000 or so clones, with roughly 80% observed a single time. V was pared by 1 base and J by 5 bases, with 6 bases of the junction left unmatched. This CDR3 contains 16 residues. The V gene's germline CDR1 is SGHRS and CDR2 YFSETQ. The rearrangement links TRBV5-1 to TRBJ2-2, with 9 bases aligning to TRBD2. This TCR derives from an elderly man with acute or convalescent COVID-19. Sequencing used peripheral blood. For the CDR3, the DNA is TGCGCCAGCAGCTTGTCTCTAGCGGGGAGGACCGGGGAGCTGTTTTTT. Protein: CASSLSLAGRTGELFF.